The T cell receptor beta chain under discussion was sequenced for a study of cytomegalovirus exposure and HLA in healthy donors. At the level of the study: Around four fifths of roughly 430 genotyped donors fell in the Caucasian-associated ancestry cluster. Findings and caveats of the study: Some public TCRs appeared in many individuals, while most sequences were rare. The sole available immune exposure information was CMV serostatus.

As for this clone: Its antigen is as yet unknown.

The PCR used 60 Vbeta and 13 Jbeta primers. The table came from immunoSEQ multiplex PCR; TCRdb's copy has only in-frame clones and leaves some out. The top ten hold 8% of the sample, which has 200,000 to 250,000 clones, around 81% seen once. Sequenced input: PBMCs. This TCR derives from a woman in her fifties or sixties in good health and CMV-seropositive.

The CDR3 loop reads CASSHLSSGRAKTQYF. CDR3 DNA sequence: TGTGCCAGCAGTCACCTGAGTAGCGGGAGGGCCAAGACCCAGTACTTC. The rearrangement uses TRBV27 and TRBJ2-5, with 11 nucleotides matching TRBD2. J was trimmed by 6 bases and V by 5 bases; bases with no gene match: 11. The CDR3 contains 16 residues. The V gene's germline CDR1 is MNHEY and CDR2 SMNVEV (reference sequence).